These T cell receptor beta chains were read from a single sample in a study of T cell responses to AZD1222 COVID-19 vaccine. TCRdb keeps only in-frame clones here, not all; method: immunoSEQ multiplex PCR. The profile shows approximately 150,000 clones, around 95% of them singletons. Material: peripheral blood, obtained on day 0 of AZD1222 vaccination. Receptors were obtained from an adult in good health. Each CDR3 is given with its conserved first and last residue. Fields, in order: D gene, clone size, J gene, V gene, CDR3 DNA, CDR3 protein. A D gene is named only where the DNA matches it firmly. Size is stated for part of the rows, as once, few or many counts, or as a class when the clone is expanded.

D gene: NA; clone size: NA; J gene: TRBJ1-3; V gene: TRBV24-1; CDR3 DNA: TGTGCCACCAGTGATTCCTGCGCAATCGGAGTTTGCTCTGGAAACACCATATATTTT; CDR3 protein: CATSDSCAIGVCSGNTIYF
D gene: TRBD1; clone size: NA; J gene: TRBJ1-2; V gene: TRBV6-5; CDR3 DNA: TGTGCCAGCAGTTACCGGGACAGGGATATTGGCTACACCTTC; CDR3 protein: CASSYRDRDIGYTF
D gene: NA; clone size: NA; J gene: TRBJ1-4; V gene: TRBV4-1; CDR3 DNA: TGCGCCAGCAGCCTCCCGTTGTTGGCTAATGAAAAACTGTTTTTT; CDR3 protein: CASSLPLLANEKLFF
D gene: NA; clone size: NA; J gene: TRBJ1-1; V gene: TRBV6-5; CDR3 DNA: TGTGCCAGCTCTTCCCGACTAGGGGCTTTCTTT; CDR3 protein: CASSSRLGAFF
D gene: NA; clone size: NA; J gene: TRBJ2-3; V gene: TRBV9; CDR3 DNA: TGTGCCAGCAGCCCCTTTAGGTCAGATACGCAGTATTTT; CDR3 protein: CASSPFRSDTQYF
D gene: TRBD1; clone size: NA; J gene: TRBJ1-4; V gene: TRBV4-3; CDR3 DNA: TGCGCCAGCAGCGTCGGGACAGCTAAGATAAATGAAAAACTGTTTTTT; CDR3 protein: CASSVGTAKINEKLFF
D gene: TRBD1; clone size: NA; J gene: TRBJ1-6; V gene: TRBV10-3; CDR3 DNA: TGTGCCATCAGCGACAGGGACTCACCCCTCCACTTT; CDR3 protein: CAISDRDSPLHF
D gene: NA; clone size: once; J gene: TRBJ1-2; V gene: TRBV28; CDR3 DNA: TGTGCCAGCAGTTTTGGGCAGAACTATGGCTACACCTTC; CDR3 protein: CASSFGQNYGYTF
D gene: NA; clone size: NA; J gene: TRBJ1-5; V gene: TRBV4-1; CDR3 DNA: TGCGCCAGCAGCCAGGTCCACGGGCCTACTGGTAGCAATCAGCCCCAGCATTTT; CDR3 protein: CASSQVHGPTGSNQPQHF
D gene: TRBD1; clone size: NA; J gene: TRBJ1-5; V gene: TRBV19; CDR3 DNA: TGTGCCAGCGCCCGGTCTCAGGGGGCAGGACAGCCCCAGCATTTT; CDR3 protein: CASARSQGAGQPQHF
D gene: NA; clone size: NA; J gene: TRBJ1-2; V gene: TRBV7-9; CDR3 DNA: TGTGCCAGCAGCCTTATGTTAAACAGGGATGGCTACACCTTC; CDR3 protein: CASSLMLNRDGYTF
D gene: TRBD1; clone size: NA; J gene: TRBJ1-5; V gene: TRBV2; CDR3 DNA: TGTGCCAGCAGTGAGGACAGGGTTGGCAATCAGCCCCAGCATTTT; CDR3 protein: CASSEDRVGNQPQHF
D gene: NA; clone size: NA; J gene: TRBJ1-1; V gene: TRBV19; CDR3 DNA: TGTGCCAGTAGTATGGGAGGGGGGAACACTGAAGCTTTCTTT; CDR3 protein: CASSMGGGNTEAFF
D gene: TRBD1; clone size: NA; J gene: TRBJ1-5; V gene: TRBV2; CDR3 DNA: TGTGCCAGCAGTGAAGCTCTGGGACAGGGGAGTATTGGTCAGCCCCAGCATTTT; CDR3 protein: CASSEALGQGSIGQPQHF
D gene: NA; clone size: NA; J gene: TRBJ1-2; V gene: TRBV7-9; CDR3 DNA: TGTGCCAGCAGCTCCATGCTGACGGCCGGGGTAGATGGCTACACCTTC; CDR3 protein: CASSSMLTAGVDGYTF
D gene: NA; clone size: NA; J gene: TRBJ2-1; V gene: TRBV2; CDR3 DNA: TGTGCCAGCAGTGACAGGGGAACTATAGTCAATGAGCAGTTCTTC; CDR3 protein: CASSDRGTIVNEQFF
D gene: TRBD1; clone size: NA; J gene: TRBJ2-1; V gene: TRBV11-2; CDR3 DNA: TGTGCCAGCAACAGATACGGACAGGACAATGAGCAGTTCTTC; CDR3 protein: CASNRYGQDNEQFF
D gene: NA; clone size: NA; J gene: TRBJ1-5; V gene: TRBV27; CDR3 DNA: TGTGCCAGCAAGGGGGGCTTAGGGAATCAGCCCCAGCATTTT; CDR3 protein: CASKGGLGNQPQHF
D gene: TRBD2; clone size: NA; J gene: TRBJ2-2; V gene: TRBV3-1/TRBV3-2; CDR3 DNA: TGTGCCAGCAGCCGAGAAGCGGGGCTGGCGAACACCGGGGAGCTGTTTTTT; CDR3 protein: CASSREAGLANTGELFF
D gene: TRBD1; clone size: NA; J gene: TRBJ1-6; V gene: TRBV5-1; CDR3 DNA: TGCGCCAGCAGCTCGACAGGGGGGAGTTCACCCCTCCACTTT; CDR3 protein: CASSSTGGSSPLHF
D gene: TRBD1; clone size: NA; J gene: TRBJ2-1; V gene: TRBV9; CDR3 DNA: TGTGCCAGCAGCGCTGGGACAGGGGACAACAATGAGCAGTTCTTC; CDR3 protein: CASSAGTGDNNEQFF
D gene: NA; clone size: NA; J gene: TRBJ2-1; V gene: TRBV5-4; CDR3 DNA: TGTGCCAGCAGCTTGGTTGGGATCGACAATGAGCAGTTCTTC; CDR3 protein: CASSLVGIDNEQFF